The clone carrying this TCR beta chain was detected only a few times. With 3 bases removed from V and 0 bases from J, the gap between germline ends came to 10 bases. Germline V gene sequence: CDR1 SGHDT, CDR2 YYEEEE. This CDR3 spans 15 amino acids. The data derive from a study of chemoradiotherapy in HPV16-positive cancers. TCRdb keeps only in-frame clones here, not all; method: immunoSEQ multiplex PCR. The sample includes 9,500 to 15,000 clones, around 84% of them seen just once. The sample here was blood, taken from a patient who underwent chemoradiotherapy. The V call is TRBV5-6, the J call TRBJ1-5; D is unclear. The source of this sequence is a human donor with HPV-associated anogenital cancer. Here the CDR3 reads CASSSTGNSNQPQHF. The CDR3 bases are TGTGCCAGCAGCTCTACTGGAAATAGCAATCAGCCCCAGCATTTT. The full variable domain, rest sourced from reference TRBV5-6 and TRBJ1-5, is DAGVTQSPTHLIKTRGQQVTLRCSPKSGHDTVSWYQQALGQGPQFIFQYYEEEERQRGNFPDRFSGHQFPNYSSELNVNALLLGDSALYLCASSSTGNSNQPQHFGDGTRLSIL.